This T cell receptor (beta chain) was retrieved from a study of T-cell reconstitution after alpha-beta-depleted transplantation in children (dated by TCRdb to between 2015 and 2016). A note on the overall study: The study quantitatively tracked T-cell immune reconstitution after TCRalphabeta/CD19-depleted allogeneic hematopoietic cell transplantation in children using TCR repertoire profiling. The research as a whole found: The frequencies of hyperexpanded clones fell over the following months, and after one year, T-cell counts and TCRbeta diversity were mostly attributed to newly produced T cells. Apparently early alphabetaT-cell count recovery about two months after transplant reportedly relied on only several hundred rapidly expanded clones derived from non-depleted graft cells. In some patients, the high TCRbeta diversity seen at day 60 was put down to recipient T cells and intrathymic progenitors that had survived conditioning.

The time point label, as the study defines it: day 60 (about 2 months) after transplantation. The treatment or condition label here, explained by the study, means: allogeneic hematopoietic cell transplantation with graft depleted of TCRalphabeta T cells and CD19 B cells. TCRalphabeta/CD19-depleted allogeneic hematopoietic cell grafts were given to the transplant recipients, all of whom were children. The method was PCR. The instrument was an Illumina HiSeq 2500. TCR libraries were prepared with molecular barcoding, using unique molecular identifiers to normalize TCRbeta repertoire quantification. The raw public reads went through TCRdb reprocessing: fastp at Q25, MiXCR clone calling, in-frame beta chains kept. Every entry covers one CDR3 protein and lists the most common genes and DNA from its rows. For this sample there are tens of thousands of distinct CDR3 sequences; 5.5% to 7.5% appear just once. The leading ten clones occupy 30% to 35% of the sample.

From the cysteine up to the phenylalanine, the CDR3 has a length of 14 residues. The only DNA kept is the CDR3, 42 bases in frame from the first base. This clonotype was seen only a few times. Its antigen is not yet known. The record has no base qualities; no much larger clone is one base away. This TCR was recovered from a female patient between 2 and 15 years old who had a stem cell transplant for aplastic anemia, so the T cells may come from the graft donor. This specimen was PBMCs, mostly from graft donor cells, taken 60 days after TCRalphabeta/CD19-depleted stem cell transplant. Recombination joined TRBV21-1 with TRBJ2-1; the table's D call of TRBD1 was not tested on the DNA. TRBV21-1 is listed as a pseudogene. Here is the DNA: TGTGCCAGCAGCAAAGTGGACAGGGACAATGAGCAGTTCTTC. The resulting protein is CASSKVDRDNEQFF.